A selection of T cell receptor beta chains follows, all from one sample in a study of cytomegalovirus exposure and HLA in healthy donors. TCRdb's copy holds only in-frame clones and misses some; the assay was immunoSEQ multiplex PCR. The sample records some 100,000 clones, 60% to 75% being singletons. Sequencing was performed on PBMCs. These receptors all stem from a female donor in good health and CMV-seropositive. CDR3s include the opening cysteine and the closing phenylalanine or tryptophan. A D gene is named only where the DNA matches it firmly. Not every row has a clone size; where given, it reads once, few, many or a size class.

v_call	j_call	d_call	clone_size	cdr3_nt	cdr3_aa
TRBV7-9	TRBJ1-5	.	.	TGTGCCAGCAGCCCGTTTGACTTGGATCAGCCCCAGCATTTT	CASSPFDLDQPQHF
TRBV6-1	TRBJ1-2	.	.	TGTGCCAGCAGTGAAGCGACAGGCCTGGGGGGCTACACCTTC	CASSEATGLGGYTF
TRBV28	TRBJ1-1	.	.	TGTGCCAGCAGGCATGGGGGGGCAGGGAACACTGAAGCTTTCTTT	CASRHGGAGNTEAFF
TRBV10-1	TRBJ2-6	.	.	TGCGCCAGCAGTGAGGGAGCTGGGGCCAACGTCCTGACTTTC	CASSEGAGANVLTF
TRBV9	TRBJ2-1	.	.	TGTGCCAGCAGCGAGGGGGTAGGAGGATTGTACAATGAGCAGTTCTTC	CASSEGVGGLYNEQFF
TRBV2	TRBJ2-7	TRBD1	.	TGTGCCAGCAGTAAAGACAGGGACTACGAGCAGTACTTC	CASSKDRDYEQYF
TRBV6-5	TRBJ1-1	TRBD1	.	TGTGCCAGCAGTTTTGGACAGGGGTATTGGAACACTGAAGCTTTCTTT	CASSFGQGYWNTEAFF
TRBV7-8	TRBJ2-7	TRBD1	.	TGTGCCAGCAGCTTACCCCCAGGGGGCTACGAGCAGTACTTC	CASSLPPGGYEQYF
TRBV5-1	TRBJ2-3	.	.	TGCGCCAGCAGCAACAGGGAGAGGGACACAGATACGCAGTATTTT	CASSNRERDTDTQYF
TRBV6-5	TRBJ1-1	.	few	TGTGCCAGCAGTTACTCACAGGGTGGGTTAACTGAAGCTTTCTTT	CASSYSQGGLTEAFF
TRBV4-2	TRBJ2-5	TRBD2	.	TGTGCCAGCAGCCAGGATAAGAGCGGGGGGGGCTGGGAGACCCAGTACTTC	CASSQDKSGGGWETQYF
TRBV14	TRBJ2-2	TRBD1	.	TGTGCCAGCAGCCAAGATAGGGTCAGGGGGCCGACATTTTCGAACACCGGGGAGCTGTTTTTT	CASSQDRVRGPTFSNTGELFF
TRBV10-3	TRBJ2-3	TRBD1	.	TGTGCCAGCCGACAGGGGGCTAGCACAGATACGCAGTATTTT	CASRQGASTDTQYF
TRBV4-1	TRBJ1-4	.	.	TGCGCCAGCAGCCAAGAGGGCACTTTTCGGACTAATGAAAAACTGTTTTTT	CASSQEGTFRTNEKLFF
TRBV18	TRBJ1-1	TRBD1	.	TGTGCCAGCTCACCCGGGACAGCAGTTATGAACACTGAAGCTTTCTTT	CASSPGTAVMNTEAFF
TRBV9	TRBJ2-7	.	.	TGTGCCAGCAGCCTCGGACAGTCGGCCTTGTACGAGCAGTACTTC	CASSLGQSALYEQYF
TRBV10-2	TRBJ1-2	TRBD1	.	TGCGCCAGCAATAAGGGCAGGGGGAATGGCTACACCTTC	CASNKGRGNGYTF
TRBV29-1	TRBJ2-2	.	.	TGCAGCGCTGGACTGTTCGCGAACACCGGGGAGCTGTTTTTT	CSAGLFANTGELFF
TRBV6-5	TRBJ1-5	.	.	TGTGCCAGCAGCTCCACAGGGCCGGGTCAGCCCCAGCATTTT	CASSSTGPGQPQHF
TRBV5-6	TRBJ2-5	.	.	TGTGCCAGCAGCTTGGACTGGGGGGGCTGGCAAGAGACCCAGTACTTC	CASSLDWGGWQETQYF
TRBV18	TRBJ2-7	TRBD1	.	TGTGCCAGCTCACCACTAGGGACAGGGGGCTACGAGCAGTACTTC	CASSPLGTGGYEQYF
TRBV4-1	TRBJ2-7	.	.	TGCGCCAGCAGCCAAGGACAGGCGGCCTACGAGCAGTACTTC	CASSQGQAAYEQYF
TRBV5-8	TRBJ2-7	.	.	TGTGCCAGCAGGACGCACAGGACAGGGAGGGGGTACGAGCAGTACTTC	CASRTHRTGRGYEQYF
TRBV5-6	TRBJ2-5	.	.	TGTGCCAGCAGCCTGGGACCGGCGGGGAAGGAGACCCAGTACTTC	CASSLGPAGKETQYF
TRBV19	TRBJ1-5	TRBD1	.	TGTGCCAGTAGTGACAGGGTCGAATATCAGCCCCAGCATTTT	CASSDRVEYQPQHF
TRBV2	TRBJ1-5	.	few	TGTGCCAGCAGTGAATCGGGCAGGGATGGCAATCAGCCCCAGCATTTT	CASSESGRDGNQPQHF
TRBV28	TRBJ1-1	.	.	TGTGCCAGCACAATCGGGGGGGGAAACACTGAAGCTTTCTTT	CASTIGGGNTEAFF
TRBV10-3	TRBJ1-1	.	.	TGTGCCATCAGTGAAAGGAGGGACACTGAAGCTTTCTTT	CAISERRDTEAFF
TRBV29-1	TRBJ1-4	.	.	TGCAGCGTTGACGGACACGGTGGTGAAAAACTGTTTTTT	CSVDGHGGEKLFF
TRBV9	TRBJ2-1	.	.	TGTGCCAGCAGCGAAACAGTTATGGATGAGCAGTTCTTC	CASSETVMDEQFF
TRBV2	TRBJ1-5	TRBD1	.	TGTGCCAGCACCTTGGACAGGGTTAGCAATCAGCCCCAGCATTTT	CASTLDRVSNQPQHF
TRBV30	TRBJ2-5	.	.	TGTGCCTGGAGTGTATTGCGAGAGACCCAGTACTTC	CAWSVLRETQYF
TRBV5-4	TRBJ1-3	TRBD1	.	TGTGCCAGCAGGGAAACCGGGACAGACTCTGGAAACACCATATATTTT	CASRETGTDSGNTIYF
TRBV7-7	TRBJ2-2	.	.	TGTGCTAGCAGCTTAGCTGCCACAACCAACACCGGGGAGCTGTTTTTT	CASSLAATTNTGELFF
TRBV7-9	TRBJ1-2	TRBD1	.	TGTGCCAGCAGCTTAGAGGCAGGGGGCGCGGAGACCTTC	CASSLEAGGAETF
TRBV5-1	TRBJ2-6	.	once	TGCGCCAGCGGCGGGACCTCTGGGGCCAACGTCCTGACTTTC	CASGGTSGANVLTF
TRBV30	TRBJ1-1	.	.	TGTGCCTGGAGTCGAAGCGGCAGAAACACTGAAGCTTTCTTT	CAWSRSGRNTEAFF
TRBV28	TRBJ2-5	.	.	TGTGCCAGCGGAGGGTTTCAAGAGACCCAGTACTTC	CASGGFQETQYF
TRBV7-6	TRBJ2-3	TRBD2	.	TGTGCCAGCAGCCCTAGCGGGAGCACAGATACGCAGTATTTT	CASSPSGSTDTQYF
TRBV28	TRBJ2-3	.	.	TGTGCCAGCAGTTCACTAGCAGGTGGCACAGATACGCAGTATTTT	CASSSLAGGTDTQYF
TRBV7-9	TRBJ2-1	.	.	TGTGCCAGCAGCCCCCTCGGGACACTAGTCGGGGAGCAGTTCTTC	CASSPLGTLVGEQFF
TRBV30	TRBJ2-7	TRBD2	.	TGTGCCTGGGGGGCTAGCGGGGCCCTCTACGAGCAGTACTTC	CAWGASGALYEQYF
TRBV30	TRBJ1-1	.	.	TGTGCCTGGGGCAGGGCTGAAGCTTTCTTT	CAWGRAEAFF
TRBV7-2	TRBJ1-5	.	.	TGTGCCAGCAGCCACCCGGGGTTTACTCAGCCCCAGCATTTT	CASSHPGFTQPQHF
TRBV4-2	TRBJ2-6	TRBD1	.	TGTGCCAGCAGCCAACGGACAGGGTCTGGGGCCAACGTCCTGACTTTC	CASSQRTGSGANVLTF
TRBV4-3	TRBJ2-2	.	.	TGCGCCAGCAGCCAGGAAGCGGTCGGCGGGGACCCCACCGGGGAGCTGTTTTTT	CASSQEAVGGDPTGELFF
TRBV4-3	TRBJ1-3	TRBD1	once	TGCGCCAGCAGCCAAGGTTCCGGGACAGGGGTTGGAAACACCATATATTTT	CASSQGSGTGVGNTIYF
TRBV5-1	TRBJ1-1	TRBD1	.	TGCGCCAGCAGATCGGACAGGGCTGGCCTTGAAGCTTTCTTT	CASRSDRAGLEAFF
TRBV6-4	TRBJ2-7	TRBD1	.	TGTGCCAGCAGTCTGACCGGGACAGGGGACTACGAGCAGTACTTC	CASSLTGTGDYEQYF
TRBV18	TRBJ2-2	.	.	TGTGCCAGCTCACCAGGCAGTAACACCGGGGAGCTGTTTTTT	CASSPGSNTGELFF
TRBV28	TRBJ1-5	TRBD1	few	TGTGCCAGCAGTCCAAGACAGGGGCTGAATCAGCCCCAGCATTTT	CASSPRQGLNQPQHF